The table lists the clone carrying this T cell receptor beta chain with a few counts. The entry originates in a study of blood T cell repertoires in COVID-19. Study summary: The samples span acute and convalescent COVID-19 from the United States, Italy and Spain. The cDNA or gDNA used as material had been derived from T cells, B-cell-depleted T cells, or PBMCs.

Authors' analysis steps: Estimation of nucleated cell counts was performed using reference gene primer amplification. The protocol was immunoSEQ multiplex PCR, while the TCRdb copy is restricted to in-frame clones and leaves out a portion. The D gene and trimming were derived from the DNA, and the V and J assignments and clone size from that table. The sample includes around 100,000 clones, 90% to 95% seen only once; the top ten take about 18%. CDR3 size: 14 residues. Trimming removed 1 base from V and 2 bases from J, with 6 bases in between. In germline, CDR1 is SGHTA, CDR2 FQGNSA. The chain carries TRBV7-2 and TRBJ1-5; D ambiguous. This TCR derives from a man in his forties or fifties with acute or convalescent COVID-19. Sequencing input: peripheral blood. The CDR3 reads CASSLERGNQPQHF. The CDR3 DNA is TGTGCCAGCAGCTTAGAGAGAGGCAATCAGCCCCAGCATTTT.